This record concerns one TCR beta chain sequence. What it binds is not known. The data were taken from a study of human T cells and chemical hapten exposure. Study outcomes and limitations: Healthy people's immune response may differ from that of the donors, who had alopecia.

Time point defined: patch test 1, 2 weeks after DPC sensitization. The treatment here: therapeutic diphenylcyclopropenone sensitization with weekly scalp DPC. Trimming removed 5 bases at V and 13 bases at J, with 14 bases between. The CDR3 loop spans 10 amino acids. In germline, CDR1 is DFQATT, CDR2 SNEGSKA (reference sequence). In TCRdb, the RACE reads were re-called with MiXCR into one record per CDR3 protein. The sample shows tens of thousands of distinct CDR3 sequences, 25% to 40% of them seen only once. The chain recombines TRBV20-1 with TRBJ1-2; D may be TRBD1 (5 bases). The input for sequencing was whole blood, taken in connection with sensitization to the hapten diphenylcyclopropenone (DPC). This sequence originates from a man aged 40-49 years with alopecia areata. Some clones in this sample may be carry-over from other donors' samples. The CDR3 DNA follows: TGCAGTGCTCGCTCGGGACGGCGCACCTTC. Its translation is CSARSGRRTF.